The 28 T cell receptor beta chains presented below share a single source sample, sequenced in a study of human T cells and chemical hapten exposure. Time point indicated: patch test 1, 2 weeks after DPC sensitization. Sample treatment: therapeutic diphenylcyclopropenone sensitization with weekly scalp DPC. TCRdb used MiXCR to reprocess the RACE reads, holding one entry per CDR3 protein. This table holds about 340,000 distinct CDR3 sequences, under 9% found once. The sequencing here drew on whole blood, taken in connection with sensitization to the hapten diphenylcyclopropenone (DPC). All receptors derive from a woman under 30 with alopecia areata. Some clones in this sample may be carry-over from other donors' samples.

In its sample, this clonotype was seen a few times. The J gene is TRBJ2-7, the V gene TRBV9; 10 positions agree with TRBD1. V was pared by 3 bases and J by 6 bases, with 9 bases of the junction left unmatched. Germline assignment: CDR1 SGDLS and CDR2 YYNGEE. This CDR3 contains 15 residues. The chain's CDR3 is CASSAPDRGLFEQYF. The CDR3 DNA reads TGTGCCAGCAGCGCCCCCGACAGGGGGCTCTTCGAGCAGTACTTC.

This clonotype is a singleton in its sample. V usage is TRBV7-2 and J usage is TRBJ1-5; D is unresolved. V lost 1 base, J lost 6 bases, and 13 bases lay in between. This CDR3 region has 15 residues. Germline CDR1 and CDR2: SGHTA and FQGNSA. This CDR3 reads CASSLETGFFQPQHF. CDR3 bases: TGTGCCAGCAGCTTAGAGACGGGCTTTTTTCAGCCCCAGCATTTT.

This clonotype was counted between two and nine times. V usage is TRBV6-5 and J usage is TRBJ1-1; 8 positions match TRBD1. Germline CDR1 is MNHEY and CDR2 is SVGAGI. With V trimmed by 2 bases and J by 0 bases, 2 bases remained unmatched. This CDR3 is built from 15 residues. The CDR3 protein is CASSYGDRMNTEAFF. The CDR3 bases are TGTGCCAGCAGTTACGGGGACAGGATGAACACTGAAGCTTTCTTT.

This clonotype was found a few times. The CDR3 reads CASGRDPDNSPLHF. In DNA, the CDR3 is TGTGCCAGCGGGCGTGACCCGGACAATTCACCCCTCCACTTT. The rearrangement uses TRBV7-9 and TRBJ1-6; D remains unclear. Germline V CDR1 and CDR2: SEHNR, FQNEAQ (reference sequence). CDR3 length equals 14 residues. V lost 8 bases and J 7 bases, leaving 15 bases between the germline ends.

This clonotype has only a few counts. This chain links TRBV5-1 with TRBJ2-7; D unclear. The CDR3 covers 16 residues. Germline V gene data show CDR1 as SGHRS and CDR2 as YFSETQ. Trimming pared 4 bases from V and 2 bases from J, leaving 19 bases between. The CDR3 coding sequence is TGCGCCAGCAGCCCGGGTGGAAATGTTGAACCCTACGAGCAGTACTTC. This encodes CASSPGGNVEPYEQYF.

This chain links TRBV12-3 or TRBV12-4 with TRBJ1-5, with D unresolved. The CDR3 sequence is 17 residues long. V gave up 6 bases and J gave up 0 bases, with 18 bases separating them. The CDR3 coding sequence is TGTGCCAGCAGCATCGGCCCAATGAGACTTAGCAATCAGCCCCAGCATTTT. This gives the protein CASSIGPMRLSNQPQHF.

This clonotype has only a few counts. V is TRBV5-1 and J is TRBJ2-2; TRBD1 aligns across 7 bases. J was trimmed by 2 bases and V by 6 bases; bases with no gene match: 4. Germline-derived CDR1 and CDR2 are SGHRS and YFSETQ. The CDR3 covers 14 residues. In DNA, the CDR3 is TGCGCCAGCACCGGGACAGCAAACACCGGGGAGCTGTTTTTT. It codes for CASTGTANTGELFF.

The chain has TRBV6-2 or TRBV6-3 and TRBJ2-5, with D perhaps matching TRBD2 (6 bases). V shed 5 bases and J shed 5 bases, with 15 bases lying between them. The length of the CDR3 is 14 residues. Germline assignment: CDR1 MNHEY and CDR2 SVGEGT. DNA for the CDR3: TGTGCCAGCAGTCCGTCCACGGGGAGGGAGACCCAGTACTTC. This translates into CASSPSTGRETQYF.

This clonotype has at least ten counts. The V gene is TRBV6-1, the J gene TRBJ2-5; D unclear. There are 14 residues in the CDR3. With 0 bases removed from V and 5 bases from J, the gap between germline ends came to 10 bases. CDR1 is MNHNS, CDR2 SASEGT, per germline. The CDR3 loop reads CASSEAPQTETQYF. In DNA form, the CDR3 reads TGTGCCAGCAGTGAAGCGCCACAGACCGAGACCCAGTACTTC.

This clonotype was recorded many times. V gene TRBV2 combines with J gene TRBJ2-3; D unclear. With 3 bases removed from V and 2 bases from J, the gap between germline ends came to 9 bases. This CDR3 comprises 14 residues. The germline V gene has CDR1 SNHLY and CDR2 FYNNEI. CDR3 nucleotides: TGTGCCAGCAGTGACGGCAGGTACACAGATACGCAGTATTTT. It is translated as CASSDGRYTDTQYF.

The rearrangement uses TRBV28 and TRBJ2-7; weak D call: TRBD1 (6 bases). The length of the CDR3 is 14 residues. Germline V gene data show CDR1 as MDHEN and CDR2 as SYDVKM. V shed 6 bases and J shed 2 bases, with 14 bases lying between them. The CDR3 region is CASSEGRTAYEQYF. The CDR3 DNA reads as TGTGCCAGCAGCGAGGGACGGACAGCCTACGAGCAGTACTTC.

This clonotype has a count of ten or more. The gene calls are TRBV5-1 and TRBJ1-5; D remains ambiguous. The CDR3 sequence is 15 residues long. The V end was cut by 0 bases, the J end by 0 bases, with 7 bases between. Germline CDR1 SGHRS, CDR2 YFSETQ. The CDR3 spells CASSLGGYSNQPQHF. CDR3 in DNA: TGCGCCAGCAGCTTGGGAGGATATAGCAATCAGCCCCAGCATTTT.

This clonotype was recorded many times. The V call is TRBV7-2, the J call TRBJ1-1, with a weak D call TRBD1 (5 bases). The CDR3 contains 13 residues. Between the trimmed V and J ends, which lost 5 bases and 1 base, there was a span of 8 bases. CDR1 is SGHTA and CDR2 is FQGNSA in the germline V gene. CDR3 amino acids: CASSQDRNTEAFF. The CDR3, as DNA: TGTGCCAGCAGCCAAGACAGGAACACTGAAGCTTTCTTT.

Turning to this clonotype: One end of the junction does not line up with germline, which may come from a read error. The chain uses TRBV28 and TRBJ1-1; TRBD1 matches at 8 bases. The CDR3 spans 15 residues. Germline V lookup: CDR1 MDHEN, CDR2 SYDVKM. CDR3 sequence (DNA): TGTGCCAGCAGCTTATTACAGGGGGGGAGCACTGAAGCTTTCTTT. It yields the protein CASSLLQGGSTEAFF.

This clonotype was picked up many times. The chain's CDR3 is CASSRQGSYEQYF. CDR3 coding DNA: TGTGCCAGCAGCCGACAGGGCTCCTACGAGCAGTACTTC. The V call is TRBV3-1, the J call TRBJ2-7; 7 positions agree with TRBD1. Germline CDR1 LGHDT, CDR2 YNNKEL (reference sequence). Germline trimming cut 4 bases from V and 0 bases from J; bases unmatched to any gene: 0. CDR3 length equals 13 residues.

This clonotype was detected ten times or more. V gene TRBV28 combines with J gene TRBJ2-1, with D maybe TRBD1 (7 bases). This CDR3 is built from 16 residues. Germline loops: CDR1 MDHEN, CDR2 SYDVKM. The ends were cut back, 7 bases at V and 4 bases at J, with 20 bases in the middle. The CDR3 region is CASTPRGLAYYNEQFF. The CDR3 DNA reads TGTGCCAGCACCCCGAGGGGGCTAGCGTATTACAATGAGCAGTTCTTC.

This clonotype has only a few counts. V gene TRBV7-3 combines with J gene TRBJ2-1; TRBD2 matches 10 bases. The CDR3 loop spans 15 amino acids. The germline V gene has CDR1 SGHTA and CDR2 FQGTGA. After removal of 4 bases from V and 7 bases from J, the junction contained 7 bases not matched to a gene. DNA for the CDR3: TGTGCCAGCAGCTCCAGACTAGCGGGCTGGAATGAGCAGTTCTTC. This translates into CASSSRLAGWNEQFF. Full variable domain (rest looked up from reference TRBV7-3 and TRBJ2-1): GAGVSQTPSNKVTEKGKYVELRCDPISGHTALYWYRQSLGQGPEFLIYFQGTGAADDSGLPNDRFFAVRPEGSVSTLKIQRTERGDSAVYLCASSSRLAGWNEQFFGPGTRLTVL.

This clonotype was counted between two and nine times. The rearrangement uses TRBV5-4 and TRBJ2-7, with D tentatively TRBD2 (6 bases). This CDR3 has 15 residues. Deletions cut 3 bases from V and 4 bases from J, with 17 bases between. Looked up from germline, CDR1 is SGHNT and CDR2 is YYREEE (reference sequence). Here the CDR3 reads CASSYLPRGGYEQYF. The CDR3 region has the DNA TGTGCCAGCAGCTATCTTCCGCGGGGCGGGTACGAGCAGTACTTC.

This sequence joins TRBV6-6 and TRBJ1-1, with D possibly being TRBD1 (6 bases). V shed 2 bases and J shed 7 bases, with 11 bases lying between them. CDR1 is MNHNY and CDR2 is SVGAGI in the germline V gene (reference sequence). The CDR3 totals 13 residues. The DNA of the CDR3 is TGTGCCAGCAGTTACCCGGGGGACATTGAAGCTTTCTTT. Translation: CASSYPGDIEAFF.

The chain joins TRBV18 to TRBJ1-6, with a tentative D call TRBD1 (5 bases). The ends were cut back, 0 bases at V and 3 bases at J, with 6 bases in the middle. This CDR3 spans 15 amino acids. The germline gives CDR1 KGHSH, CDR2 LQKENI. The CDR3 protein is CASSPPGVYNSPLHF. CDR3 in DNA: TGTGCCAGCTCACCACCAGGGGTCTATAATTCACCCCTCCACTTT.

A few counts support this clonotype. This chain joins TRBV20-1 and TRBJ1-5, with 7 positions matching TRBD1. The CDR3 has 16 residues. Germline lookup yields CDR1 DFQATT and CDR2 SNEGSKA (reference sequence). V shed 0 bases, J shed 4 bases, and the junction held 9 bases outside the gene matches. The CDR3 region has the DNA TGCAGTGCTAGAGATTGGGCCACAGGGGCAAATCAGCCCCAGCATTTT. It encodes CSARDWATGANQPQHF.

The V and J genes are TRBV9 and TRBJ1-2; possibly TRBD1 for D (5 bases). Germline V gene lookup returns CDR1 SGDLS and CDR2 YYNGEE. The CDR3 runs to 15 residues. V lost 4 bases, J lost 2 bases, and 15 bases lay in between. CDR3 residues: CASSFRQQQNYGYTF. The CDR3 bases are TGTGCCAGCAGCTTCCGACAGCAGCAGAACTATGGCTACACCTTC.

On this clonotype: This may come from a read error, since a much larger clone is one base off. The V call is TRBV20-1, the J call TRBJ1-4; 7 positions match TRBD1. Per germline, CDR1 DFQATT and CDR2 SNEGSKA (reference sequence). This CDR3 contains 15 residues. CDR3 protein: CSALEGDSNNEILFF. DNA for the CDR3: TGCAGTGCTCTAGAAGGGGACAGCAATAATGAAATACTGTTTTTT.

This clonotype was recorded many times. This chain joins TRBV5-6 and TRBJ2-5, with TRBD1 matching over 8 bases. The CDR3 extends over 16 amino acids. The trim removed 0 bases at V and 4 bases at J, leaving 8 bases unmatched. Germline loops: CDR1 SGHDT, CDR2 YYEEEE. CDR3 DNA: TGTGCCAGCAGCTTGGCATCCAGGGGGCTCGCAGAGACCCAGTACTTC. It translates to CASSLASRGLAETQYF.

This clonotype was seen ten or more times. The genes are TRBV6-6 and TRBJ2-1, with 8 bases that match TRBD2. The V gene's germline CDR1 is MNHNY and CDR2 SVGAGI (reference sequence). The CDR3 has 15 amino acids. V was clipped by 0 bases and J by 4 bases; unmatched bases: 2. CDR3: CASSYSTSVYNEQFF. CDR3 nucleotides: TGTGCCAGCAGTTACTCGACTAGCGTGTACAATGAGCAGTTCTTC.

The rearrangement uses TRBV4-2 and TRBJ1-6; D is uncertain. This CDR3 region has 15 residues. Trimming stripped 1 base from V and 7 bases from J, with 11 bases between. Germline V gene sequence: CDR1 LGHNA, CDR2 YNFKEQ. CDR3 DNA: TGTGCCAGCAGCCAAGTGGATGTGGGGAATTCACCCCTCCACTTT. As protein: CASSQVDVGNSPLHF.

This clonotype was detected many times. CDR3 DNA: TGCAGCGGGCAGGGAGTTCGGTATGGCTACACCTTC. Amino acids: CSGQGVRYGYTF. This chain uses TRBV29-1 with TRBJ1-2; the D gene is possibly TRBD1 (5 bases). CDR1 SQVTM and CDR2 ANQGSEA come from the germline V gene. The V and J ends lost 7 bases and 5 bases respectively, with 14 bases between them. This CDR3 comprises 12 residues.

J is TRBJ2-6 and V is TRBV5-6; 8 bases are a match to TRBD1. The CDR3 runs to 19 residues. V shed 0 bases and J 2 bases; nucleotides not matched to a gene: 10. Germline CDR1 reads SGHDT; CDR2 reads YYEEEE. The CDR3 DNA sequence: TGTGCCAGCAGCTTGGGGCACTCACAGGGGGTAACTGGGGCCAACGTCCTGACTTTC. Protein sequence: CASSLGHSQGVTGANVLTF.